The 13 T cell receptor beta chains presented below share a single source sample, sequenced in a study of cytomegalovirus exposure and HLA in healthy donors. PCR involved 60 Vbeta and 13 Jbeta primers. Produced via immunoSEQ multiplex PCR; TCRdb's table is partial and in-frame only. The sample lists about 190,000 clones, around 75% occurring once. Sequenced: PBMCs. The receptors were sampled from a woman aged 45-60 years in good health and CMV-seronegative.

A few counts support this clone. This chain links TRBV6-6 with TRBJ1-1, with 8 positions matching TRBD1. Per the germline V gene, CDR1 is MNHNY and CDR2 is SVGAGI (reference sequence). The CDR3 is 12 amino acids. The J segment lost 14 bases and the V segment lost 4 bases, leaving 9 bases of the junction unmatched. The CDR3 region is CASSSAGTGPFF. CDR3 coding DNA: TGTGCCAGCAGTTCCGCCGGGACAGGCCCGTTCTTT.

The CDR3 nucleotides are TGTGCCAGCAGTTCTCCGGAGTGGGACACTGAAGCTTTCTTT. As protein: CASSSPEWDTEAFF. The rearrangement uses TRBV28 and TRBJ1-1, with unresolved D. This CDR3 contains 14 residues. Germline CDR1 MDHEN, CDR2 SYDVKM. V was trimmed by 4 bases and J by 3 bases, leaving 12 bases between them.

The chain carries TRBV6-6 and TRBJ1-1; D is possibly TRBD1 (5 bases). This CDR3 is built from 14 residues. Trimming left V 2 bases short and J 4 bases short, with 11 bases between. Germline values: CDR1 MNHNY, CDR2 SVGAGI (reference sequence). For the CDR3, the DNA is TGTGCCAGCAGTTACGGTATAGGGGTCACTGAAGCTTTCTTT. Translation gives CASSYGIGVTEAFF.

The chain recombines TRBV28 with TRBJ1-5; unclear D gene. CDR1 is MDHEN and CDR2 is SYDVKM in the germline V gene. The CDR3 covers 13 residues. V was trimmed by 8 bases and J by 6 bases, leaving 14 bases between them. CDR3 DNA: TGTGCCAGCGGCCAATACCGGGGTCAGCCCCAGCATTTT. Its translation is CASGQYRGQPQHF.

This chain joins TRBV14 and TRBJ2-3, with D perhaps matching TRBD2 (6 bases). The CDR3 sequence is 16 residues long. Trimming took 4 bases from V and 2 from J, leaving 16 bases between them. The germline gives CDR1 SGHDN, CDR2 FVKESK. CDR3 residues: CASSPFGRRLTDTQYF. In DNA form, the CDR3 reads TGTGCCAGCAGCCCCTTTGGGAGGCGCCTCACAGATACGCAGTATTTT.

In this sample, this clone turned up a few times. The chain employs TRBV27 and TRBJ1-4; TRBD1 matches at 7 bases. The V gene end was trimmed by 3 bases and the J gene end by 8 bases; junction bases not matched to a gene: 6. This CDR3 contains 14 residues. Germline-derived CDR1 and CDR2 are MNHEY and SMNVEV (reference sequence). CDR3 region: CASSFLLTGEKLFF. As DNA, the CDR3 is TGTGCCAGCAGTTTCCTTCTGACAGGGGAAAAACTGTTTTTT.

V is TRBV18 and J is TRBJ2-7; D is perhaps TRBD1 (6 bases). This CDR3 has 12 residues. Germline-derived CDR1 and CDR2 are KGHSH and LQKENI. V lost 6 bases and J 3 bases, leaving 9 bases between the germline ends. The DNA for the CDR3 is TGTGCCAGCTCGCGGACAGTCTACGAGCAGTACTTC. It yields the protein CASSRTVYEQYF.

The chain couples TRBV27 to TRBJ1-5; D is ambiguous. The CDR3 totals 15 residues. Germline CDR1 MNHEY, CDR2 SMNVEV (reference sequence). With 1 base removed from V and 0 bases from J, the gap between germline ends came to 7 bases. CDR3 DNA: TGTGCCAGCAGTTTATTTCAGGATAGCAATCAGCCCCAGCATTTT. This encodes CASSLFQDSNQPQHF.

The chain uses TRBV7-2 and TRBJ1-3; 7 bases line up with TRBD1. The V gene end was trimmed by 3 bases and the J gene end by 2 bases; junction bases not matched to a gene: 4. This CDR3 is 15 amino acids long. Germline values: CDR1 SGHTA, CDR2 FQGNSA. The DNA for the CDR3 is TGTGCCAGCAGCTTGCAGACAGGGACTGGAAACACCATATATTTT. This gives the protein CASSLQTGTGNTIYF.

This clone was found a few times. The J gene is TRBJ1-2, the V gene TRBV10-3; TRBD1 agrees at 8 bases. CDR1 is ENHRY, CDR2 SYGVKD, per germline. This CDR3 is 13 amino acids long. V was pared by 3 bases and J by 7 bases, with 4 bases of the junction left unmatched. CDR3 nucleotide sequence: TGTGCCATCAGTGAAGGACAGGGACGTGGCTACACCTTC. Residues: CAISEGQGRGYTF.

This clone was detected only a few times. The gene calls are TRBV10-1 and TRBJ2-7, with D uncertain. Germline V gives CDR1 WNHNN, CDR2 SYGVQD (reference sequence). Trimming left V 6 bases short and J 8 bases short, with 8 bases between. This CDR3 spans 10 amino acids. The CDR3 spells CASSDIKQYF. The CDR3 bases are TGCGCCAGCAGCGACATCAAGCAGTACTTC.

The chain combines TRBV7-2 with TRBJ2-4; perhaps TRBD2 as D (5 bases). CDR1 and CDR2 (germline): SGHTA, FQGNSA. CDR3 length: 14 residues. Trimming shortened V by 11 bases and J by 1 base, and 15 bases separated the two germline ends. This CDR3 is CASSRGSAKNIQYF. CDR3 coding DNA: TGTGCCTCCTCCCGGGGTTCGGCCAAAAACATTCAGTACTTC.

This rearrangement joins TRBV27 to TRBJ1-5; 9 bases match TRBD1. Trimming removed 5 bases from V and 3 bases from J; junction bases left unmatched: 5. The CDR3 length is 15 residues. Germline assignment: CDR1 MNHEY and CDR2 SMNVEV (reference sequence). In DNA form, the CDR3 reads TGTGCCAGCAGTCCGGGACAGGGTATCAATCAGCCCCAGCATTTT. It encodes CASSPGQGINQPQHF.